The 10 T cell receptor beta chains below all came from one sample that was sequenced in a study of CD8+ T cells in alopecia areata. As the sequencing template, cDNA was produced by extracting RNA and reverse transcribing it. TCRdb keeps only in-frame clones here, not all; method: immunoSEQ multiplex PCR. The repertoire holds about 150,000 clones, with 80% to 90% as singletons. Sequenced here: CD8+ T cells sorted from blood, sampled at week 0. Receptors were obtained from a human donor with alopecia areata.

The chain employs TRBV7-9 and TRBJ2-1; 9 bases are a match to TRBD2. From germline, CDR1 is SEHNR and CDR2 FQNEAQ (reference sequence). The CDR3 covers 17 residues. The junction had 13 bases not matched to a gene; V was cut back by 4 bases and J by 6 bases. CDR3 sequence reads: CASSSHPGLAHINEQFF. The CDR3 DNA sequence: TGTGCCAGCAGCTCACACCCGGGACTAGCACATATCAATGAGCAGTTCTTC.

V gene TRBV19 combines with J gene TRBJ1-1; TRBD1 is a possible D gene (6 bases). The CDR3 consists of 12 residues. Trimming took 9 bases from V and 1 from J, leaving 9 bases between them. The V gene's germline CDR1 is LNHDA and CDR2 SQIVND (reference sequence). CDR3 bases: TGTGCCAGCTGGACAGAGAACACTGAAGCTTTCTTT. This sequence encodes CASWTENTEAFF.

V usage is TRBV27 and J usage is TRBJ2-7, with 8 bases identical to TRBD1. The CDR3 runs to 14 residues. The V gene's germline CDR1 is MNHEY and CDR2 SMNVEV (reference sequence). The V and J ends lost 5 bases and 3 bases, in that order; junction bases with no gene match: 6. The DNA for the CDR3 is TGTGCCAGCAGTGTACAGGGGGTGGGCTACGAGCAGTACTTC. Amino acid sequence: CASSVQGVGYEQYF.

The rearrangement uses TRBV19 and TRBJ2-2; 7 bases are shared with TRBD2. The CDR3 loop spans 13 amino acids. In germline, CDR1 is LNHDA, CDR2 SQIVND (reference sequence). J gave up 4 bases and V 10 bases, and 6 bases lay outside the gene matches. This CDR3 reads CATAGTITGELFF. As DNA, the CDR3 is TGTGCCACGGCCGGGACTATCACCGGGGAGCTGTTTTTT.

The chain joins TRBV6-5 to TRBJ2-1, with 8 bases aligning to TRBD1. The V gene end was trimmed by 8 bases and the J gene end by 4 bases; junction bases not matched to a gene: 7. Per the germline V gene, CDR1 is MNHEY and CDR2 is SVGAGI. This CDR3 comprises 14 residues. The CDR3 region is CASSGQVAYNEQFF. CDR3 coding DNA: TGTGCCAGCTCGGGACAGGTTGCTTACAATGAGCAGTTCTTC.

The chain employs TRBV27 and TRBJ2-7, with no clear D. Germline loops: CDR1 MNHEY, CDR2 SMNVEV (reference sequence). The CDR3 length is 15 residues. Trimming took off 2 bases at V and 2 bases at J, with 13 bases between the two ends. The CDR3 DNA reads TGTGCCAGCAGTTTAGGTGGCAGCCGAACCTACGAGCAGTACTTC. Its translation is CASSLGGSRTYEQYF.

The chain couples TRBV15 to TRBJ2-6; 14 bases line up with TRBD2. Per the germline V gene, CDR1 is LNHNV and CDR2 is YYDKDF (reference sequence). The CDR3 extends over 21 amino acids. The J segment lost 0 bases and the V segment lost 3 bases, leaving 10 bases of the junction unmatched. The CDR3, as DNA: TGTGCCACCAGCAGGGGTCCCGGGACTAGCGGGAGTTACTCTGGGGCCAACGTCCTGACTTTC. Protein sequence: CATSRGPGTSGSYSGANVLTF.

The chain joins TRBV10-3 to TRBJ2-5, with D tentatively TRBD1 or TRBD2 (5 bases each). Trimming took off 6 bases at V and 5 bases at J, with 19 bases between the two ends. The CDR3 is made up of 15 amino acids. Looked up from germline, CDR1 is ENHRY and CDR2 is SYGVKD. The CDR3 reads CAISLPGPNGETQYF. The DNA for the CDR3 is TGTGCCATCAGCCTCCCGGGACCCAACGGGGAGACCCAGTACTTC.

This rearrangement joins TRBV29-1 to TRBJ2-5, with TRBD1 matching 8 bases. This CDR3 has 12 amino acids. Germline-derived CDR1 and CDR2 are SQVTM and ANQGSEA. The V segment lost 7 bases and the J segment 5 bases; nucleotides outside the gene matches: 6. The CDR3 region has the DNA TGCAGCGCGGACAGGGCAGAGGAGACCCAGTACTTC. Protein: CSADRAEETQYF.

This clone was picked up one time. V usage is TRBV29-1 and J usage is TRBJ1-2; D unresolved. Trimming removed 3 bases from V and 0 bases from J, with 8 bases in between. This CDR3 comprises 13 residues. The germline V gene encodes CDR1 SQVTM and CDR2 ANQGSEA. The DNA for the CDR3 is TGCAGCGTTGAGACCCTTACTAACTATGGCTACACCTTC. It yields the protein CSVETLTNYGYTF.